The present T cell receptor beta chain was sequenced within a study of PD-1 blockade in mismatch repair-deficient tumors. All patients were mismatch repair deficient, assessed by either PCR or immunohistochemistry. TCRs were sequenced from a few patients responding to pembrolizumab. Profiling relied on immunoSEQ multiplex PCR, and the TCRdb table lists in-frame clones only, not all of them. The sample holds 40,000 or so clones; around 79% are singletons and the top ten take over 20%. The starting material was peripheral blood, obtained 4 weeks after starting pembrolizumab. This sequence originates from an adult with mismatch repair-deficient cancer.

The CDR3 region has the DNA TGTGCCAGCAGACTGGACAGTTACCAAGAGACCCAGTACTTC. Translated: CASRLDSYQETQYF. J is TRBJ2-5 and V is TRBV6-5, with D possibly TRBD1 on 6 matching bases. V was cut by 6 bases and J by 0 bases, with 11 bases left in between. This CDR3 region has 14 residues. Germline V lookup: CDR1 MNHEY, CDR2 SVGAGI.